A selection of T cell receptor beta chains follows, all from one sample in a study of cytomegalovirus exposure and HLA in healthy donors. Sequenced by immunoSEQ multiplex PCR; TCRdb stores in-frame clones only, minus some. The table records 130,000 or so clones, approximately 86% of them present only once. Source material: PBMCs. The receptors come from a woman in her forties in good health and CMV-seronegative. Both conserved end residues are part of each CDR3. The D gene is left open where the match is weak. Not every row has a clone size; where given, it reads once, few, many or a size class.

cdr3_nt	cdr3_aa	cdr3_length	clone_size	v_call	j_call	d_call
TGTGCCAGCAGCTTAGGAGGTGGTCTCACTGAAGCTTTCTTT	CASSLGGGLTEAFF	14	-	TRBV11-3	TRBJ1-1	-
TGTGCCAGCAGCCCATACCAGGGGGAAGACCACGAGCAGTACTTC	CASSPYQGEDHEQYF	15	-	TRBV5-4	TRBJ2-7	TRBD1
TGTGCCAGCAGCTTAGTCAGCCTAGCGGGAGGATACGAGCAGTACTTC	CASSLVSLAGGYEQYF	16	-	TRBV7-8	TRBJ2-7	TRBD2
TGTGCCAGCAGCGTAGGGCTAGCGGGAGGAAGCTCCTACAATGAGCAGTTCTTC	CASSVGLAGGSSYNEQFF	18	once	TRBV9	TRBJ2-1	TRBD2
TGCGCCAGCAGCTTGGGGACAGGGGTCGAAAAACTGTTTTTT	CASSLGTGVEKLFF	14	-	TRBV5-1	TRBJ1-4	TRBD1
TGTGCCAGCAAATCGCGGGGGGCCTCGGGCACAGATACGCAGTATTTT	CASKSRGASGTDTQYF	16	once	TRBV28	TRBJ2-3	TRBD2
TGCGCCAGCAGCTTGGGATTAGCGGCTGCAAGCACAGATACGCAGTATTTT	CASSLGLAAASTDTQYF	17	-	TRBV5-1	TRBJ2-3	-
TGTGCCAGCGGAACAGTCGCTGGAAACACCATATATTTT	CASGTVAGNTIYF	13	-	TRBV19	TRBJ1-3	-
TGCGCCAGCAGCTTGGGCGGAGGGGACAGGGGCCGTTCACCCCTCCACTTT	CASSLGGGDRGRSPLHF	17	-	TRBV5-1	TRBJ1-6	TRBD1
TGTCCTTTGTTACGCACTAGCGGGACCCCCTACGAGCAGTACTTC	CPLLRTSGTPYEQYF	15	-	TRBV12-2	TRBJ2-7	-
TGCGCCAGCAGCTCCGGTTTAAACTATGGCTACACCTTC	CASSSGLNYGYTF	13	-	TRBV5-1	TRBJ1-2	-
TGTGCCAGCAGTGATGGACAGGGTAGTGGCTACACCTTC	CASSDGQGSGYTF	13	-	TRBV6-1	TRBJ1-2	TRBD1
TGTGCCAGCAGTTACTCCGGGACACGCGCTTACAATGAGCAGTTCTTC	CASSYSGTRAYNEQFF	16	-	TRBV6-5	TRBJ2-1	-
TGTGCCAGCTCCGACAGACGGGGGAAGGACACTGAAGCTTTCTTT	CASSDRRGKDTEAFF	15	once	TRBV18	TRBJ1-1	-
TGCGCCAGCAGCTCGGACCAGGGGAGGGCGGGAGGGCCTTGTAAAAAGACCCAGTACTTC	CASSSDQGRAGGPCKKTQYF	20	once	TRBV5-1	TRBJ2-5	TRBD2
TGTGCCAGCAGCCCCCTAGGGGGGGCAAGCTACACCTTC	CASSPLGGASYTF	13	-	TRBV5-4	TRBJ1-2	-
TGTGCCAGCAGCTCCGGCGGGACAGGGGGTTGGAATGAGCAGTTCTTC	CASSSGGTGGWNEQFF	16	-	TRBV7-2	TRBJ2-1	TRBD1